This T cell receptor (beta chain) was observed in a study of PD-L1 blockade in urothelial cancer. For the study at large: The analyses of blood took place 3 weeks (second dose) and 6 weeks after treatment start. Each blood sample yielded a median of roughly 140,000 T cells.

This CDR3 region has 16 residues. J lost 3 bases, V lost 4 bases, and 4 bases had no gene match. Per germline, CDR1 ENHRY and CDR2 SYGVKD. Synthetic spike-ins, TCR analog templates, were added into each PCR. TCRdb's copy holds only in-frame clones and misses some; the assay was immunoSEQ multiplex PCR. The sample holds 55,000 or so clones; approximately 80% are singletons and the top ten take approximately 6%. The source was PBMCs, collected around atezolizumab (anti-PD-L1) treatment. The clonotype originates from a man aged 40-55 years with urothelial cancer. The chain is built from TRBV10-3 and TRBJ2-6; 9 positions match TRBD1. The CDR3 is CAISATGGFGANVLTF. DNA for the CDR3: TGTGCCATCAGTGCAACAGGGGGCTTTGGGGCCAACGTCCTGACTTTC.